This T cell receptor beta chain was captured by sequencing in a study of cytomegalovirus exposure and HLA in healthy donors. The study's findings and limits: Reportedly, cytomegalovirus status was diagnosed with high sensitivity and specificity. Some highly shared sequence variants likely arose as a pipeline artifact.

PCR involved 60 Vbeta and 13 Jbeta primers. Source study methods: Among the unique TCR beta chains that a later analysis counted, around 72 million in all, roughly 11 million were shared. Clones were sequenced by immunoSEQ multiplex PCR, and TCRdb holds only the in-frame ones, with some missing. V, J and clone size are those of that table, while D and trimming were read from the DNA. The table has under 250,000 clones, around 80% seen once. CDR1 and CDR2 (germline): MNHEY, SVGAGI. The CDR3 extends over 15 amino acids. V shed 2 bases, J shed 3 bases, and the junction held 2 bases outside the gene matches. This clone was found once. Its specificity is unknown.

Source material: PBMCs. The chain carries TRBV6-5 and TRBJ1-2, with 11 bases fitting TRBD1. This sequence was found in a man in his forties or fifties in good health and CMV-seropositive. The CDR3 sequence is CASSYGDRGDYGYTF. The CDR3 DNA follows: TGTGCCAGCAGTTACGGGGACAGGGGGGACTATGGCTACACCTTC.